What follows are 21 T cell receptor beta chains derived from one specimen sequenced in a study of T cell responses to AZD1222 COVID-19 vaccine. Data came from immunoSEQ multiplex PCR; TCRdb stores just in-frame clones and leaves some out. This table has roughly 70,000 clones, 75% to 90% appearing once. The material sequenced was peripheral blood, taken on day 0 of AZD1222 vaccination. The receptors derive from an adult in good health.

The chain uses TRBV12-5 and TRBJ1-5; perhaps TRBD1 as D (5 bases). CDR1 is LGHNT, CDR2 FRNRAP, per germline. V was clipped by 1 base and J by 0 bases, with 7 bases between them. The CDR3 loop spans 15 amino acids. This chain's CDR3 is CASGLGQYSNQPQHF. The CDR3, as DNA: TGTGCTAGTGGTTTGGGACAGTATAGCAATCAGCCCCAGCATTTT.

The chain links TRBV7-6 to TRBJ2-1; no clear D gene. Germline V CDR1 and CDR2: SGHVS, FNYEAQ. V was trimmed by 1 base and J by 0 bases, leaving 10 bases between them. CDR3 length: 16 residues. CDR3: CASSLDVHNSYNEQFF. CDR3 nucleotides: TGTGCCAGCAGCTTAGATGTTCACAACTCCTACAATGAGCAGTTCTTC. Variable domain in full (rest from reference TRBV7-6 and TRBJ2-1): GAGVSQSPRYKVTKRGQDVALRCDPISGHVSLYWYRQALGQGPEFLTYFNYEAQQDKSGLPNDRFSAERPEGSISTLTIQRTEQRDSAMYRCASSLDVHNSYNEQFFGPGTRLTVL.

The chain couples TRBV6-1 to TRBJ1-2; D unclear. Germline-derived CDR1 and CDR2 are MNHNS and SASEGT. Trimming left V 2 bases short and J 4 bases short, with 14 bases between. This CDR3 has 15 amino acids. The CDR3, as DNA: TGTGCCAGCAGTGAAACCCTACGGCAACCCTATGGCTACACCTTC. Translation gives CASSETLRQPYGYTF.

The chain recombines TRBV20-1 with TRBJ2-3; D ambiguous. Trimming removed 3 bases at V and 3 bases at J, with 7 bases between. The CDR3 is 12 residues long. From germline, CDR1 is DFQATT and CDR2 SNEGSKA (reference sequence). CDR3 region: CSASGPTDTQYF. The CDR3 region has the DNA TGCAGTGCTAGTGGACCAACAGATACGCAGTATTTT.

The sample holds a few counts of this clone. CDR3 amino acids: CASSFGLAGGQETQYF. DNA of the CDR3: TGTGCCAGCAGCTTCGGACTAGCGGGGGGCCAAGAGACCCAGTACTTC. V and J are TRBV11-3 and TRBJ2-5, with 14 bases matching TRBD2. V was pared by 3 bases and J by 1 base, with 1 base of the junction left unmatched. The germline V gene encodes CDR1 SGHNT and CDR2 YENEEA. CDR3 length: 16 amino acids.

The table lists this clone with many counts. The chain is built from TRBV25-1 and TRBJ1-1, with D maybe TRBD1 (6 bases). Germline-derived CDR1 and CDR2 are MGHDK and SYGVNS. V lost 6 bases, J lost 6 bases, and 14 bases lay in between. CDR3 size: 13 residues. Here the CDR3 DNA reads TGTGCCAGCAGCAGGGGAGGGTACGCTGAAGCTTTCTTT. Translation: CASSRGGYAEAFF.

CDR3 amino acids: CASSRQGGGAFF. In nucleotides, the CDR3 is TGTGCCAGCAGTCGACAGGGTGGAGGAGCTTTCTTT. This chain joins TRBV12-3 or TRBV12-4 and TRBJ1-1; 7 bases match TRBD1. The CDR3 consists of 12 residues. V was pared by 5 bases and J by 10 bases, with 7 bases of the junction left unmatched.

The V call is TRBV11-3, the J call TRBJ2-7, with D possibly matching TRBD1 (6 bases). CDR1 and CDR2 (germline): SGHNT, YENEEA. Trimming took 3 bases from V and 3 from J, leaving 15 bases between them. The CDR3 consists of 15 residues. In DNA, the CDR3 is TGTGCCAGCAGCTTTAGGGGCATGACAGGCTACGAGCAGTACTTC. Its translation is CASSFRGMTGYEQYF.

The rearrangement links TRBV28 to TRBJ2-3; either TRBD1 or TRBD2 may supply D (5 bases each). Germline CDR1 reads MDHEN; CDR2 reads SYDVKM. This CDR3 contains 14 residues. Trimming removed 3 bases from V and 6 bases from J, with 13 bases in between. The CDR3 protein is CASSFARGRDTQYF. Written as DNA, the CDR3 is TGTGCCAGCAGTTTCGCCCGGGGCCGGGATACGCAGTATTTT.

The V and J genes are TRBV19 and TRBJ2-7, with D perhaps matching TRBD1 (6 bases). Trimming left V 4 bases short and J 4 bases short, with 14 bases between. This CDR3 region has 14 residues. The germline gives CDR1 LNHDA, CDR2 SQIVND (reference sequence). In DNA, the CDR3 is TGTGCCAGTAGTAACACAGGGTATCGGTACGAGCAGTACTTC. As protein: CASSNTGYRYEQYF.

The chain is built from TRBV7-6 and TRBJ1-1; TRBD1 matches at 7 bases. The CDR3 loop spans 13 amino acids. In germline, CDR1 is SGHVS, CDR2 FNYEAQ. The J segment lost 3 bases and the V segment lost 5 bases, leaving 3 bases of the junction unmatched. In DNA, the CDR3 is TGTGCCAGCAGCCTTCAGGGGGACACTGAAGCTTTCTTT. Translation gives CASSLQGDTEAFF.

The chain recombines TRBV7-9 with TRBJ2-1, with TRBD1 matching 7 bases. This CDR3 is 16 amino acids long. The germline CDR1 and CDR2 sequences are SEHNR and FQNEAQ (reference sequence). V shed 5 bases, J shed 7 bases, and the junction held 14 bases outside the gene matches. The chain's CDR3 is CASSPWDSSFGNEQFF. The CDR3 region has the DNA TGTGCCAGCAGCCCGTGGGACAGTAGCTTCGGGAATGAGCAGTTCTTC.

The chain has TRBV5-1 and TRBJ2-1; D gene uncertain. Trimming stripped 5 bases from V and 5 bases from J, with 17 bases between. Looked up from germline, CDR1 is SGHRS and CDR2 is YFSETQ. This CDR3 comprises 15 residues. CDR3 coding DNA: TGCGCCAGCAGACCATTGTCTGGGCCAAACAATGAGCAGTTCTTC. Protein: CASRPLSGPNNEQFF.

This clone has a count of ten or more. CDR3 bases: TGTGCCAGCAGGGATGACGGGATCAACTATGGCTACACCTTC. It specifies CASRDDGINYGYTF. The chain joins TRBV7-9 to TRBJ1-2; D uncertain. This CDR3 region has 14 residues. V lost 6 bases and J 2 bases, leaving 13 bases between the germline ends. Germline CDR1 SEHNR, CDR2 FQNEAQ (reference sequence).

The chain couples TRBV9 to TRBJ1-3; D ambiguous. Germline CDR1 SGDLS, CDR2 YYNGEE. The CDR3 length is 16 residues. The ends were cut back, 2 bases at V and 0 bases at J, with 12 bases in the middle. CDR3 amino acids: CASSVTVPYSGNTIYF. In nucleotides, the CDR3 is TGTGCCAGCAGCGTGACGGTCCCATACTCTGGAAACACCATATATTTT.

The chain carries TRBV5-1 and TRBJ2-1; 14 bases line up with TRBD2. The CDR3 has 15 residues. The V and J ends lost 4 bases and 8 bases, in that order; junction bases with no gene match: 5. Germline CDR1 reads SGHRS; CDR2 reads YFSETQ. CDR3 sequence reads: CASSGGLAGVDEQFF. CDR3 coding DNA: TGCGCCAGCAGCGGGGGACTAGCGGGAGTGGATGAGCAGTTCTTC. Full variable domain (rest looked up from reference TRBV5-1 and TRBJ2-1): KAGVTQTPRYLIKTRGQQVTLSCSPISGHRSVSWYQQTPGQGLQFLFEYFSETQRNKGNFPGRFSGRQFSNSRSEMNVSTLELGDSALYLCASSGGLAGVDEQFFGPGTRLTVL.

The rearrangement links TRBV9 to TRBJ2-5; D is possibly TRBD2 (6 bases). Per germline, CDR1 SGDLS and CDR2 YYNGEE. The CDR3 sequence is 14 residues long. Trimming took off 3 bases at V and 4 bases at J, with 13 bases between the two ends. CDR3 nucleotide sequence: TGTGCCAGCAGCGCCAGGACTACCCGAGAGACCCAGTACTTC. Its protein is CASSARTTRETQYF.

The gene calls are TRBV14 and TRBJ1-2; 8 nucleotides match TRBD1. From germline, CDR1 is SGHDN and CDR2 FVKESK. V lost 10 bases and J lost 2; bases outside the gene matches: 9. This CDR3 contains 14 residues. CDR3: CATYRTGKNYGYTF. CDR3 sequence (DNA): TGTGCCACCTATAGGACAGGGAAGAACTATGGCTACACCTTC.

The CDR3 loop reads CASSLGFRGVTDTQYF. CDR3 in DNA: TGTGCCAGCAGCTTAGGGTTCCGGGGGGTGACAGATACGCAGTATTTT. The chain joins TRBV11-3 to TRBJ2-3; TRBD2 matches at 7 bases. This CDR3 comprises 16 residues. Germline V gene data show CDR1 as SGHNT and CDR2 as YENEEA. Trimming at V came to 1 base and at J to 3 bases, leaving 7 bases not matched to a gene. Supplemented by reference TRBV11-3 and TRBJ2-3, the full variable domain reads EAGVVQSPRYKIIEKKQPVAFWCNPISGHNTLYWYLQNLGQGPELLIRYENEEAVDDSQLPKDRFSAERLKGVDSTLKIQPAELGDSAVYLCASSLGFRGVTDTQYFGPGTRLTVL.

The V gene is TRBV28, the J gene TRBJ2-1, with 8 bases matching TRBD2. With V trimmed by 6 bases and J by 2 bases, 3 bases remained unmatched. This CDR3 is built from 14 residues. CDR1 is MDHEN and CDR2 is SYDVKM in the germline V gene. CDR3 region: CASSSSGAYNEQFF. In nucleotides, the CDR3 is TGTGCCAGCAGCAGTAGCGGGGCCTACAATGAGCAGTTCTTC.

The rearrangement links TRBV25-1 to TRBJ2-2; 7 bases agree with TRBD1. Germline-derived CDR1 and CDR2 are MGHDK and SYGVNS. V trimming: 4 bases; J trimming: 3 bases; junction bases outside the gene matches: 2. The CDR3 totals 14 residues. CDR3 DNA sequence: TGTGCCAGCAGTGCCGGGACAGACACCGGGGAGCTGTTTTTT. Translation gives CASSAGTDTGELFF.